The sample holds a few counts of the clone carrying this T cell receptor (beta chain). The data stem from a study of cytomegalovirus exposure and HLA in healthy donors. There are 15 residues in the CDR3. From germline, CDR1 is SGHTA and CDR2 FQGTGA. V shed 5 bases and J shed 5 bases, with 15 bases lying between them. With 60 Vbeta and 13 Jbeta primers, the PCR was carried out. TCRdb's copy holds only in-frame clones and misses some; the assay was immunoSEQ multiplex PCR. The sample lists more than 95,000 clones, around a tenth seen once, with 5.5% to 7.5% in the top ten. The TCR originated in a man aged 40-49 years in good health and CMV-seropositive. The chain carries TRBV7-3 and TRBJ2-2, with a tentative D call TRBD2 (6 bases). The sequenced material came from PBMCs. The CDR3 here is CASSTGTARTGELFF. The CDR3, as DNA: TGTGCCAGCAGCACCGGGACTGCGAGGACCGGGGAGCTGTTTTTT.